The entry that follows covers one TCR beta chain sequence. This specimen belongs to a study of shared T cell receptors in the human thymus. Germline loops: CDR1 SGHRS, CDR2 YFSETQ. CDR3 length: 14 residues. Some clones are missing from TCRdb's copy, which holds only in-frame ones; the method was immunoSEQ multiplex PCR. The sample has approximately 400,000 clones, 95% seen once; the top ten hold approximately 0.018%. The chain employs TRBV5-1 and TRBJ2-5, with D maybe TRBD1 (6 bases). The tail of the sequence fits TRBJ2-7 better, so the J call may be wrong. The sequence was collected from a human donor. Source material: thymocytes. The CDR3 DNA sequence: TGCGCCAGCAGCGCCTTAGGGGGAACCTACGAGCAGTACTTC. The encoded protein is CASSALGGTYEQYF.